The 9 T cell receptor beta chains listed next were all sequenced from one sample in a study of cytomegalovirus exposure and HLA in healthy donors. The PCR ran on 60 Vbeta and 13 Jbeta primers. Some clones are missing from TCRdb's copy, which holds only in-frame ones; the method was immunoSEQ multiplex PCR. This sample has about 190,000 clones, with 87% found just once. The source material was PBMCs. These TCRs come from a man aged 25 to 40 in good health and CMV-seronegative.

Note on this clone: Its ends do not fully match the called genes, so a read error is possible. The V and J genes are TRBV7-9 and TRBJ1-2; D is undetermined. Germline V CDR1 and CDR2: SEHNR, FQNEAQ (reference sequence). This CDR3 has 15 residues. CDR3 in amino acids: CSSSPEAGRFYGYTF. For the CDR3, the DNA is TGTTCCAGCAGCCCCGAGGCTGGGAGGTTTTATGGCTACACCTTC.

V is TRBV28 and J is TRBJ2-5; D is perhaps TRBD1 (6 bases). The CDR3 totals 12 residues. Germline lookup yields CDR1 MDHEN and CDR2 SYDVKM. Trimming pared 4 bases from V and 4 bases from J, leaving 7 bases between. The CDR3 spells CASSWGRETQYF. Written as DNA, the CDR3 is TGTGCCAGCAGTTGGGGGCGAGAGACCCAGTACTTC.

CDR3 sequence reads: CATPPTAWRNTGELFF. DNA for the CDR3: TGTGCCACCCCCCCCACGGCTTGGAGGAACACCGGGGAGCTGTTTTTT. The chain links TRBV7-2 to TRBJ2-2; no definite D call. CDR1 and CDR2 from the germline V gene are SGHTA and FQGNSA. The CDR3 extends over 16 amino acids. V dropped 10 bases and J dropped 1 base, with 19 bases sitting between them.

This chain joins TRBV9 and TRBJ2-1, with D unresolved. The CDR3 has 14 amino acids. V dropped 0 bases and J dropped 8 bases, with 12 bases sitting between them. CDR1 and CDR2 from the germline V gene are SGDLS and YYNGEE. The CDR3, as DNA: TGTGCCAGCAGCGTAGGGGCCTCACATGATGAGCAGTTCTTC. Protein product: CASSVGASHDEQFF. The full variable domain, rest sourced from reference TRBV9 and TRBJ2-1, is DSGVTQTPKHLITATGQRVTLRCSPRSGDLSVYWYQQSLDQGLQFLIQYYNGEERAKGNILERFSAQQFPDLHSELNLSSLELGDSALYFCASSVGASHDEQFFGPGTRLTVL.

This sequence joins TRBV6-5 and TRBJ1-1; maybe TRBD1 (6 bases). The CDR3 loop spans 13 amino acids. Germline V gene lookup returns CDR1 MNHEY and CDR2 SVGAGI. Trimming pared 2 bases from V and 5 bases from J, leaving 9 bases between. Here the CDR3 DNA reads TGTGCCAGCAGTTACGGTCAGGGGACTGAAGCTTTCTTT. It codes for CASSYGQGTEAFF.

The chain joins TRBV28 to TRBJ2-7, with D maybe TRBD1 (6 bases). The CDR3 spans 13 residues. V was pared by 6 bases and J by 3 bases, with 12 bases between. Germline CDR1 is MDHEN and CDR2 is SYDVKM. The CDR3 here is CASSSGTLYEQYF. The CDR3 nucleotides read TGTGCCAGCAGCTCTGGGACACTCTACGAGCAGTACTTC.

The J gene is TRBJ1-5, the V gene TRBV27; 9 nucleotides agree with TRBD1. Germline CDR1 MNHEY, CDR2 SMNVEV (reference sequence). V was pared by 2 bases and J by 7 bases, with 6 bases of the junction left unmatched. There are 15 residues in the CDR3. The CDR3 nucleotides read TGTGCCAGCAGTTTACGACAGGGGGGTTTACAGCCCCAGCATTTT. Translated: CASSLRQGGLQPQHF.

This clone was seen only a few times. At the DNA level, this CDR3 is encoded by other sequences in the same sample as well. This sequence joins TRBV20-1 and TRBJ2-1; D perhaps matches TRBD2 (5 bases). V lost 1 base and J 8 bases, leaving 6 bases between the germline ends. The CDR3 contains 11 residues. Looked up from germline, CDR1 is DFQATT and CDR2 is SNEGSKA (reference sequence). In DNA form, the CDR3 reads TGCAGTGCTAGAGTCGGGGATGAGCAGTTCTTC. Its protein is CSARVGDEQFF.

V is TRBV5-4 and J is TRBJ2-7; perhaps TRBD2 as D (6 bases). There are 15 residues in the CDR3. V was shortened by 2 bases and J by 2 bases, with 14 bases between the two germline ends. Per germline, CDR1 SGHNT and CDR2 YYREEE (reference sequence). The CDR3 nucleotides read TGTGCCAGCAGCTTTGTCGGGAGCCTCACCTACGAGCAGTACTTC. Protein: CASSFVGSLTYEQYF.